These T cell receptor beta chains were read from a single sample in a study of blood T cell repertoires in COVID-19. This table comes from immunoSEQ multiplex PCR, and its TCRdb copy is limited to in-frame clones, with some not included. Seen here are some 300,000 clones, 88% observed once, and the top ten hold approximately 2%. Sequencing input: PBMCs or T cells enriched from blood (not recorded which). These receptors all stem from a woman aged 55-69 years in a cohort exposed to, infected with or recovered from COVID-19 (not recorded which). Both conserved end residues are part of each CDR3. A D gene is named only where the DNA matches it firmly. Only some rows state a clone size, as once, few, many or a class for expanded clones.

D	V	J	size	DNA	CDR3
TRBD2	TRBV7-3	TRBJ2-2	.	TGTGCCAGCAGCCACGGGGGCGGGCTAGCGGGAGTCGGGGAGCTGTTTTTT	CASSHGGGLAGVGELFF
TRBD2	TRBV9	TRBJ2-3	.	TGTGCCAGCAGCGACGGACTAGCGGGTCCAGATACGCAGTATTTT	CASSDGLAGPDTQYF
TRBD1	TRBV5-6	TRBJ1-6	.	TGTGCCAGCAGCACGACAGGGGGCGATTTTACCCTCCACTTT	CASSTTGGDFTLHF
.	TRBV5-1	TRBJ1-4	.	TGCGCCAGCAGCGTAACAGGAATACAGGAAAAACTGTTTTTT	CASSVTGIQEKLFF
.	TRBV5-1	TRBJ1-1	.	TGCGCCAGCAGCTTGGACGGGGTTCCTAACACTGAAGCTTTCTTT	CASSLDGVPNTEAFF
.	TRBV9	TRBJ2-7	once	TGTGCCAGCAGCGTAGCCGGTACAGCCTCCTACGAGCAGTACTTC	CASSVAGTASYEQYF
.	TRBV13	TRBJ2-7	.	TGTGCCAGCAGCTTAGCCATGGCCGGGTCGGAGTACGAGCAGTACTTC	CASSLAMAGSEYEQYF
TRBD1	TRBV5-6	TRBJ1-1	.	TGTGCCAGCAGCTGGGGGAACAGGGGATTCATGAACACTGAAGCTTTCTTT	CASSWGNRGFMNTEAFF
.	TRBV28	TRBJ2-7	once	TGTGCCAGCAGAAGCAGCGGAAGCTCCTACGAGCAGTACTTC	CASRSSGSSYEQYF
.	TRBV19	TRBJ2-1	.	TGTGCCAGTAGTATATGGCTAGCCAACAATGAGCAGTTCTTC	CASSIWLANNEQFF
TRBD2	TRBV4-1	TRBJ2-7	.	TGCGCCAGCAGCCCCGAAGTGGCTAGCGGGAGGCCCCTACGTGGGTACTTC	CASSPEVASGRPLRGYF
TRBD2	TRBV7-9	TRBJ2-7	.	TGTGCCAGCAGCTTAATGGGGCTAGCGGGAGGCCACGAGCAGTACTTC	CASSLMGLAGGHEQYF